This T cell receptor beta chain comes out of a study of T-cell reconstitution after alpha-beta-depleted transplantation in children. This clonotype came up a few times. A library of TCRbeta sequences, prepared with unique molecular identifiers, was generated. TCRdb analysed the PCR reads with MiXCR anew, one entry per CDR3 protein. The sample has 150,000 to 200,000 distinct CDR3 sequences, 6.5% to 7.5% seen once. The CDR3 is made up of 15 amino acids. The V and J ends lost 0 bases and 1 base respectively, with 7 bases between them. CDR1 and CDR2 (germline): LGHDT, YNNKEL (reference sequence). V usage is TRBV3-1 and J usage is TRBJ2-1, with no clear D. The sample in question was PBMCs from the stem cell graft donor, obtained from the stem cell graft. This receptor was obtained from a human donor who donated a stem cell graft to a child with Wiskott-Aldrich syndrome. As DNA, the CDR3 is TGTGCCAGCAGCCAAGACCTGGGGTCCTACAATGAGCAGTTCTTC. This encodes CASSQDLGSYNEQFF.